The 26 T cell receptor beta chains given below trace back to one sample, sequenced in a study of cytomegalovirus exposure and HLA in healthy donors. Amplification used 60 Vbeta primers and 13 Jbeta primers. Sequencing used immunoSEQ multiplex PCR; TCRdb keeps in-frame clones, though not all of them. Here the sample spans about 89,000 clones, 86% being singletons. The sequenced material came from PBMCs. These TCRs come from a man aged 30 to 39 in good health and CMV-seropositive.

The V and J genes are TRBV12-5 and TRBJ2-1; 8 bases map to TRBD2. Trimming at V came to 5 bases and at J to 5 bases, leaving 20 bases not matched to a gene. The germline CDR1 and CDR2 sequences are LGHNT and FRNRAP. This CDR3 spans 19 amino acids. The CDR3 is CASGVGTTLAGWLDNEQFF. In DNA form, the CDR3 reads TGTGCTAGTGGTGTAGGGACAACCTTAGCGGGATGGCTCGACAATGAGCAGTTCTTC. Supplemented by reference TRBV12-5 and TRBJ2-1, the full variable domain reads DARVTQTPRHKVTEMGQEVTMRCQPILGHNTVFWYRQTMMQGLELLAYFRNRAPLDDSGMPKDRFSAEMPDATLATLKIQPSEPRDSAVYFCASGVGTTLAGWLDNEQFFGPGTRLTVL.

V and J are TRBV7-9 and TRBJ2-3; 11 positions agree with TRBD2. The CDR3 extends over 19 amino acids. Germline lookup yields CDR1 SEHNR and CDR2 FQNEAQ (reference sequence). The J segment lost 6 bases and the V segment lost 5 bases, leaving 19 bases of the junction unmatched. CDR3 coding DNA: TGTGCCAGCAGCCAGATTTATGCCGGGACTAGCGGAGGTCTGGATACGCAGTATTTT. Its translation is CASSQIYAGTSGGLDTQYF.

Note on this clone: The junction and the germline gene differ at one end; a read error may be behind it. Here the CDR3 reads CASSPSAGRAQNYGYPF. Here the CDR3 DNA reads TGTGCCAGCAGCCCCTCAGCGGGGAGAGCCCAGAACTATGGCTACCCCTTC. This rearrangement joins TRBV9 to TRBJ1-2; D uncertain. This CDR3 contains 17 residues. Germline values: CDR1 SGDLS, CDR2 YYNGEE.

The chain joins TRBV11-2 to TRBJ2-5; D is undetermined. The CDR3 is 14 residues long. The V gene lost 2 bases and the J gene lost 1 base, with 8 bases spanning the gap. In germline, CDR1 is SGHAT, CDR2 FQNNGV. The CDR3 loop is CASSLNSPQETQYF. Here the CDR3 DNA reads TGTGCCAGCAGCTTAAACAGTCCCCAAGAGACCCAGTACTTC.

The gene calls are TRBV28 and TRBJ1-5; no definite D call. Germline CDR1 and CDR2: MDHEN and SYDVKM. The V gene lost 5 bases and the J gene lost 4 bases, with 15 bases spanning the gap. There are 15 residues in the CDR3. CDR3 in amino acids: CASSGSAVRNQPQHF. CDR3 bases: TGTGCCAGCAGTGGGTCCGCAGTGCGGAATCAGCCCCAGCATTTT.

This rearrangement joins TRBV10-1 to TRBJ2-7; D perhaps matches TRBD2 (6 bases). Trimming stripped 2 bases from V and 0 bases from J, with 11 bases between. The germline V gene has CDR1 WNHNN and CDR2 SYGVQD (reference sequence). This CDR3 has 15 amino acids. DNA for the CDR3: TGCGCCAGCAGTGAGGGCGGGACCCCCTCCTACGAGCAGTACTTC. Translated: CASSEGGTPSYEQYF.

CDR3 sequence (DNA): TGTGCCAGTAGTCGCCTGAACAGAGAGCGAACGGGGGGCTACACCTTC. This sequence encodes CASSRLNRERTGGYTF. The chain recombines TRBV19 with TRBJ1-2; D remains unclear. V was trimmed by 5 bases and J by 8 bases, leaving 24 bases between them. CDR1 and CDR2 from the germline V gene are LNHDA and SQIVND (reference sequence). This CDR3 is built from 16 residues.

This rearrangement joins TRBV6-1 to TRBJ2-7; no firm D call. This CDR3 has 14 residues. Trimming cost V 3 bases and J 0 bases, with 9 bases left between them. Germline loops: CDR1 MNHNS, CDR2 SASEGT. The CDR3 loop reads CASSEVWSSYEQYF. The CDR3 region has the DNA TGTGCCAGCAGTGAGGTCTGGAGCTCCTACGAGCAGTACTTC.

This chain connects TRBV2 to TRBJ2-6; D is unresolved. The CDR3 extends over 15 amino acids. Trimming cost V 3 bases and J 4 bases, with 10 bases left between them. Germline V gene data show CDR1 as SNHLY and CDR2 as FYNNEI. The CDR3 nucleotides are TGTGCCAGCAGTGAGGGCCCGCAGGGGGCCAACGTCCTGACTTTC. Protein product: CASSEGPQGANVLTF.

J is TRBJ1-1 and V is TRBV27; D is perhaps TRBD1 (5 bases). The CDR3 contains 15 residues. V lost 3 bases and J lost 3, with 14 bases in between. CDR1 and CDR2 (germline): MNHEY, SMNVEV (reference sequence). In nucleotides, the CDR3 is TGTGCCAGCAGTTTGGGACTTCTCAGAGACACTGAAGCTTTCTTT. As protein: CASSLGLLRDTEAFF.

This clone appeared once. The chain's CDR3 is CAWSVLAGKRSYEQYF. The CDR3 nucleotides read TGTGCCTGGAGTGTATTGGCTGGCAAACGCTCCTACGAGCAGTACTTC. The chain carries TRBV30 and TRBJ2-7, with D hard to call. V was shortened by 0 bases and J by 0 bases, with 15 bases between the two germline ends. The CDR3 loop spans 16 amino acids. Germline V lookup: CDR1 GTSNPN, CDR2 SVGIG (reference sequence).

This rearrangement joins TRBV29-1 to TRBJ2-1, with TRBD2 identical over 11 bases. The V segment lost 4 bases and the J segment 5 bases; nucleotides outside the gene matches: 10. The germline V gene has CDR1 SQVTM and CDR2 ANQGSEA. The CDR3 sequence is 16 residues long. CDR3 amino acids: CSVVGLAAIADNEQFF. The DNA for the CDR3 is TGCAGCGTTGTGGGACTAGCGGCCATAGCTGACAATGAGCAGTTCTTC.

The chain carries TRBV28 and TRBJ1-2, with D unclear. V gave up 6 bases and J gave up 3 bases, with 11 bases separating them. Germline-derived CDR1 and CDR2 are MDHEN and SYDVKM. The CDR3 covers 13 residues. Here the CDR3 DNA reads TGTGCCAGCAGGAACCAGGTTTACTATGGCTACACCTTC. Protein sequence: CASRNQVYYGYTF.

Notes on this clone: The junction departs from the called germline gene at one end, perhaps through a read error. The V and J genes are TRBV5-6 and TRBJ1-5, with D tentatively TRBD1 (6 bases). Germline V lookup: CDR1 SGHDT, CDR2 YYEEEE. The CDR3 spans 14 residues. CDR3 DNA sequence: TGTGCCAGCAGCTTGGGGACAGATAATCGGCCCCAGCATTTT. Amino acid sequence: CASSLGTDNRPQHF. Full variable domain (outside the CDR3, taken from reference TRBV5-6 and TRBJ1-5): DAGVTQSPTHLIKTRGQQVTLRCSPKSGHDTVSWYQQALGQGPQFIFQYYEEEERQRGNFPDRFSGHQFPNYSSELNVNALLLGDSALYLCASSLGTDNRPQHFGDGTRLSIL.

A word on this clone: Its ends do not fully match the called genes, so a read error is possible. This sequence joins TRBV30 and TRBJ1-1, with D perhaps TRBD1 (6 bases). The germline CDR1 and CDR2 sequences are GTSNPN and SVGIG (reference sequence). The CDR3 runs to 12 residues. The CDR3 loop reads CALDSLNTEDFF. The CDR3 DNA sequence: TGTGCCTTGGACAGTTTGAACACTGAAGATTTCTTT.

Here the CDR3 reads CASMGQGALEQYF. CDR3 bases: TGTGCCAGCATGGGACAGGGAGCTCTCGAGCAGTACTTC. The genes are TRBV6-1 and TRBJ2-7; TRBD1 matches at 9 bases. Looked up from germline, CDR1 is MNHNS and CDR2 is SASEGT. The CDR3 runs to 13 residues. The J segment lost 6 bases and the V segment lost 7 bases, leaving 7 bases of the junction unmatched.

The gene calls are TRBV5-5 and TRBJ1-5, with 7 positions matching TRBD1. The V segment lost 6 bases and the J segment 1 base; nucleotides outside the gene matches: 13. The CDR3 covers 17 residues. Germline V gene data show CDR1 as SGHKS and CDR2 as YYEKEE (reference sequence). The CDR3 DNA reads TGTGCCAGCACACGGACAGGCAGGATAAGCAGCAATCAGCCCCAGCATTTT. Its translation: CASTRTGRISSNQPQHF.

The chain links TRBV13 to TRBJ2-6, with TRBD1 matching 11 bases. There are 16 residues in the CDR3. Germline trimming cut 5 bases from V and 11 bases from J; bases unmatched to any gene: 11. Germline V gene lookup returns CDR1 PRHDT and CDR2 FYEKMQ (reference sequence). The CDR3 sequence: CASSHIPGQGGHVLTF. CDR3 DNA sequence: TGTGCCAGCAGCCATATCCCGGGACAGGGGGGGCACGTCCTGACTTTC.

The chain employs TRBV5-5 and TRBJ2-5; TRBD2 agrees at 11 bases. Germline V gene lookup returns CDR1 SGHKS and CDR2 YYEKEE (reference sequence). The CDR3 length is 16 residues. The junction had 5 bases not matched to a gene; V was cut back by 2 bases and J by 2 bases. Here the CDR3 reads CASSFRVAGGQETQYF. The CDR3 nucleotides read TGTGCCAGCAGCTTCCGGGTAGCGGGGGGGCAAGAGACCCAGTACTTC.

The chain carries TRBV7-2 and TRBJ2-7; 8 positions match TRBD1. CDR3 length: 16 amino acids. J gave up 0 bases and V 5 bases, and 9 bases lay outside the gene matches. Germline values: CDR1 SGHTA, CDR2 FQGNSA. CDR3 region: CASSRLTGDVSYEQYF. The CDR3 DNA sequence: TGTGCCAGCAGCAGACTGACAGGGGACGTCTCCTACGAGCAGTACTTC.

V is TRBV28 and J is TRBJ1-1, with 8 bases matching TRBD1. Trimming at V came to 6 bases and at J to 1 base, leaving 10 bases not matched to a gene. Germline V gives CDR1 MDHEN, CDR2 SYDVKM. CDR3 length: 16 amino acids. This CDR3 reads CASRTTGGGRNTEAFF. As DNA, the CDR3 is TGTGCCAGCAGAACAACAGGGGGAGGTAGGAACACTGAAGCTTTCTTT.

The chain combines TRBV6-1 with TRBJ1-1, with TRBD1 identical over 7 bases. Germline loops: CDR1 MNHNS, CDR2 SASEGT. The CDR3 runs to 14 residues. V lost 4 bases, J lost 3 bases, and 5 bases stayed unmatched. The DNA for the CDR3 is TGTGCCAGCAGTGTAGGGGGCGCGGACACTGAAGCTTTCTTT. Its protein product is CASSVGGADTEAFF.

The chain is built from TRBV7-8 and TRBJ1-5; possibly TRBD1 for D (6 bases). V shed 0 bases and J shed 3 bases, with 9 bases lying between them. CDR3 length: 15 residues. Germline CDR1 and CDR2: SGHVS and FQNEAQ. The CDR3 reads CASSLARGANQPQHF. CDR3 bases: TGTGCCAGCAGCTTAGCGCGGGGGGCCAATCAGCCCCAGCATTTT.

The chain is built from TRBV13 and TRBJ2-6, with D possibly being TRBD2 (6 bases). Between the trimmed V and J ends, which lost 3 bases and 3 bases, there was a span of 9 bases. Germline V CDR1 and CDR2: PRHDT, FYEKMQ (reference sequence). The CDR3 contains 15 residues. The CDR3 DNA reads TGTGCCAGCAGCTTCGGGGGAGTTGGGGCCAACGTCCTGACTTTC. Protein product: CASSFGGVGANVLTF.

This chain connects TRBV27 to TRBJ1-5; TRBD1 matches 11 bases. The CDR3 length is 16 residues. Germline CDR1 is MNHEY and CDR2 is SMNVEV (reference sequence). V trimming: 5 bases; J trimming: 1 base; junction bases outside the gene matches: 4. Written as DNA, the CDR3 is TGTGCCAGCAGTACCGGGACAGGGGGAAGCAATCAGCCCCAGCATTTT. Translating gives CASSTGTGGSNQPQHF.

This clone was seen once. The gene calls are TRBV4-1 and TRBJ1-2; 7 bases are shared with TRBD1. The V and J ends lost 3 bases and 2 bases, in that order; junction bases with no gene match: 3. The CDR3 length is 14 residues. Germline V gene data show CDR1 as MGHRA and CDR2 as YSYEKL. The CDR3 region is CASSQEGQNYGYTF. The CDR3, as DNA: TGCGCCAGCAGCCAGGAGGGACAGAACTATGGCTACACCTTC.